These 23 T cell receptor beta chains came from one sample sequenced in a study of neoadjuvant anti-PD-1 for oral cavity cancer. Sequencing was performed with immunoSEQ multiplex PCR; in TCRdb, only in-frame clones are kept and a portion is missing. Of some 29,000 clones in the sample, roughly 79% were seen once. Time point denoted: after neoadjuvant nivolumab, at surgical resection. The specimen was PBMCs, collected after nivolumab (anti-PD-1) treatment. These TCRs come from a person aged 35 to 85 with oral cavity squamous cell carcinoma.

The gene calls are TRBV7-6 and TRBJ2-7, with 9 nucleotides matching TRBD1. The CDR3 consists of 15 residues. Germline V gives CDR1 SGHVS, CDR2 FNYEAQ. The ends lost 5 bases at V and 3 bases at J; junction bases unmatched: 8. The CDR3 spells CASSPGTGSYYEQYF. The CDR3 nucleotides are TGTGCCAGCAGCCCCGGGACAGGGTCCTACTACGAGCAGTACTTC. Complete variable domain (other parts from reference TRBV7-6 and TRBJ2-7): GAGVSQSPRYKVTKRGQDVALRCDPISGHVSLYWYRQALGQGPEFLTYFNYEAQQDKSGLPNDRFSAERPEGSISTLTIQRTEQRDSAMYRCASSPGTGSYYEQYFGPGTRLTVT.

V and J are TRBV7-9 and TRBJ2-7; D is unresolved. CDR3 length equals 14 residues. The V and J ends lost 1 base and 2 bases respectively, with 9 bases between them. From germline, CDR1 is SEHNR and CDR2 FQNEAQ (reference sequence). The CDR3 region is CASSLGQNPYEQYF. CDR3 coding DNA: TGTGCCAGCAGCTTAGGGCAGAACCCCTACGAGCAGTACTTC.

This sequence joins TRBV7-2 and TRBJ1-2; D ambiguous. V was pared by 5 bases and J by 3 bases, with 16 bases between. The CDR3 contains 15 residues. The V gene's germline CDR1 is SGHTA and CDR2 FQGNSA. The CDR3 sequence: CASSPRRVRDYGYTF. CDR3 DNA sequence: TGTGCCAGCAGCCCTAGAAGGGTACGGGACTATGGCTACACCTTC.

This chain uses TRBV13 with TRBJ1-2; a weak D match, TRBD1 (5 bases). V was shortened by 0 bases and J by 5 bases, with 10 bases between the two germline ends. The length of the CDR3 is 14 residues. From germline, CDR1 is PRHDT and CDR2 FYEKMQ (reference sequence). The CDR3 DNA reads TGTGCCAGCAGCTTAGGCACGGGGGGGTATGGCTACACCTTC. This translates into CASSLGTGGYGYTF.

The table lists this clone with a few counts. This rearrangement joins TRBV20-1 to TRBJ1-2; D is unclear. Trimming removed 3 bases at V and 0 bases at J, with 2 bases between. CDR1 and CDR2 (germline): DFQATT, SNEGSKA (reference sequence). The CDR3 extends over 11 amino acids. The CDR3 DNA follows: TGCAGTGCTAGCCCTAACTATGGCTACACCTTC. Amino acids: CSASPNYGYTF.

The DNA for the CDR3 is TGCGCCAGCAGCTTGGCCGGTGGGGGGGCACCCCTCCACTTT. This encodes CASSLAGGGAPLHF. The chain employs TRBV5-1 and TRBJ1-6, with TRBD1 as a possible D gene (5 bases). CDR3 size: 14 residues. The V gene lost 0 bases and the J gene lost 11 bases, with 12 bases spanning the gap. Germline V gene data show CDR1 as SGHRS and CDR2 as YFSETQ.

The chain employs TRBV19 and TRBJ1-1; D is uncertain. The CDR3 has 12 residues. Trimming left V 10 bases short and J 0 bases short, with 9 bases between. Per germline, CDR1 LNHDA and CDR2 SQIVND (reference sequence). For the CDR3, the DNA is TGTGCCACCCTAGGCCTGAACACTGAAGCTTTCTTT. This encodes CATLGLNTEAFF.

The chain combines TRBV7-3 with TRBJ2-3, with D uncertain. This CDR3 region has 14 residues. Germline lookup yields CDR1 SGHTA and CDR2 FQGTGA. V was trimmed by 0 bases and J by 0 bases, leaving 4 bases between them. DNA for the CDR3: TGTGCCAGCAGCTTAACGTCGAGCACAGATACGCAGTATTTT. This codes for CASSLTSSTDTQYF.

The chain joins TRBV5-6 to TRBJ1-1; D may be TRBD1 (5 bases). V was shortened by 1 base and J by 1 base, with 11 bases between the two germline ends. There are 15 residues in the CDR3. The V gene's germline CDR1 is SGHDT and CDR2 YYEEEE. The CDR3 reads CASSLYFTGNTEAFF. Written as DNA, the CDR3 is TGTGCCAGCAGCTTGTATTTTACAGGGAACACTGAAGCTTTCTTT.

The J gene is TRBJ1-5, the V gene TRBV5-6, with D possibly being TRBD1 (5 bases). There are 16 residues in the CDR3. In germline, CDR1 is SGHDT, CDR2 YYEEEE. Trimming removed 3 bases from V and 1 base from J, with 14 bases in between. CDR3 in amino acids: CASSSRQSGSNQPQHF. CDR3 nucleotides: TGTGCCAGCAGCTCCAGACAGAGCGGCAGCAATCAGCCCCAGCATTTT. The full variable domain, in which reference TRBV5-6 and TRBJ1-5 provide the parts outside the CDR3, is DAGVTQSPTHLIKTRGQQVTLRCSPKSGHDTVSWYQQALGQGPQFIFQYYEEEERQRGNFPDRFSGHQFPNYSSELNVNALLLGDSALYLCASSSRQSGSNQPQHFGDGTRLSIL.

The chain has TRBV13 and TRBJ2-6; no clear D. V dropped 3 bases and J dropped 4 bases, with 4 bases sitting between them. The germline gives CDR1 PRHDT, CDR2 FYEKMQ (reference sequence). CDR3 size: 13 residues. CDR3 in DNA: TGTGCCAGCAGCTTCCCGGGGGCCAACGTCCTGACTTTC. Amino acids: CASSFPGANVLTF.

This clone is medium-sized (0.01 to 0.1%). The J gene is TRBJ1-1, the V gene TRBV4-3; D gene uncertain. The CDR3 has 16 residues. CDR1 is LGHNA and CDR2 is YSLEER in the germline V gene. Trimming stripped 1 base from V and 1 base from J, with 13 bases between. The CDR3 region has the DNA TGCGCCAGCAGCCAAGGACTGGGCGGCCAGAACACTGAAGCTTTCTTT. This gives the protein CASSQGLGGQNTEAFF.

The rearrangement joins TRBV18 to TRBJ2-3; 8 nucleotides line up with TRBD1. The germline gives CDR1 KGHSH, CDR2 LQKENI. The CDR3 covers 19 residues. The V segment lost 3 bases and the J segment 0 bases; nucleotides outside the gene matches: 14. For the CDR3, the DNA is TGTGCCAGCTCACCTCCATGGACAGGGCCCAAATTCAGCACAGATACGCAGTATTTT. Residues: CASSPPWTGPKFSTDTQYF.

The V call is TRBV7-9, the J call TRBJ2-1; perhaps TRBD2 as D (6 bases). This CDR3 contains 15 residues. Between the trimmed V and J ends, which lost 2 bases and 0 bases, there was a span of 8 bases. The germline V gene has CDR1 SEHNR and CDR2 FQNEAQ (reference sequence). CDR3 sequence: CASSLRGSSYNEQFF. CDR3 bases: TGTGCCAGCAGCTTACGGGGGAGCTCCTACAATGAGCAGTTCTTC.

The chain links TRBV5-1 to TRBJ2-3, with D hard to call. With 0 bases removed from V and 1 base from J, the gap between germline ends came to 9 bases. The CDR3 has 15 residues. Per germline, CDR1 SGHRS and CDR2 YFSETQ. The CDR3 DNA reads TGCGCCAGCAGCTTGGGGTCGGCAGGCACAGATACGCAGTATTTT. Translated, it gives CASSLGSAGTDTQYF.

This chain links TRBV2 with TRBJ2-7, with a possible D match to TRBD2 (5 bases). CDR1 and CDR2 (germline): SNHLY, FYNNEI. The CDR3 totals 16 residues. V dropped 7 bases and J dropped 0 bases, with 19 bases sitting between them. CDR3 amino acids: CASNRVAQGSSYEQYF. The CDR3 bases are TGTGCCAGCAACCGAGTAGCCCAAGGGAGCTCCTACGAGCAGTACTTC.

This clone was counted a few times. In DNA, the CDR3 is TGTGCCAGCAGCTACCAAAGCGGACAGATCAATCAGCCCCAGCATTTT. This encodes CASSYQSGQINQPQHF. The chain uses TRBV12-1 and TRBJ1-5; the listed D gene, TRBD1, was not tested against the DNA. TRBV12-1 is marked as a pseudogene. The CDR3 runs to 16 residues.

This clone was seen a few times. The rearrangement joins TRBV5-1 to TRBJ1-1; unclear D gene. The ends were cut back, 0 bases at V and 7 bases at J, with 7 bases in the middle. The CDR3 spans 12 residues. Germline CDR1 and CDR2: SGHRS and YFSETQ. The CDR3 protein is CASSLGADEAFF. CDR3 sequence (DNA): TGCGCCAGCAGCTTGGGGGCAGATGAAGCTTTCTTT.

The chain is built from TRBV10-2 and TRBJ2-1; D remains ambiguous. V lost 6 bases and J 0 bases, leaving 12 bases between the germline ends. Germline CDR1 is WSHSY and CDR2 is SAAADI. This CDR3 has 15 amino acids. This CDR3 is CASRYQQSSYNEQFF. The CDR3, as DNA: TGCGCCAGCAGATACCAGCAGAGCTCCTACAATGAGCAGTTCTTC.

V usage is TRBV5-4 and J usage is TRBJ1-2; TRBD1 matches 9 bases. V trimming: 3 bases; J trimming: 8 bases; junction bases outside the gene matches: 8. Germline assignment: CDR1 SGHNT and CDR2 YYREEE (reference sequence). The CDR3 length is 14 residues. CDR3 nucleotide sequence: TGTGCCAGCAGCTGGGACAGGGAGTTGGGAGGCTACACCTTC. It translates to CASSWDRELGGYTF.

The chain carries TRBV7-6 and TRBJ2-7; D could derive from TRBD1 or TRBD2 (6 bases each). In germline, CDR1 is SGHVS, CDR2 FNYEAQ. CDR3 length: 13 amino acids. V was shortened by 1 base and J by 7 bases, with 11 bases between the two germline ends. The CDR3: CASSLDREVEQYF. The CDR3 nucleotides are TGTGCCAGCAGCTTAGACAGGGAGGTAGAGCAGTACTTC.

This clone was detected only a few times. This rearrangement joins TRBV5-1 to TRBJ1-5; 9 bases are shared with TRBD1. The CDR3 has 14 amino acids. V was pared by 4 bases and J by 4 bases, with 3 bases of the junction left unmatched. Germline V gene data show CDR1 as SGHRS and CDR2 as YFSETQ. DNA for the CDR3: TGCGCCAGCAGCCCGGGGACAGGGAATCAGCCCCAGCATTTT. Translation gives CASSPGTGNQPQHF.

J is TRBJ2-3 and V is TRBV30; D might be TRBD1 (5 bases). The ends were cut back, 2 bases at V and 4 bases at J, with 10 bases in the middle. The CDR3 covers 13 residues. From germline, CDR1 is GTSNPN and CDR2 SVGIG (reference sequence). CDR3 protein: CAWSQGFSDTQYF. CDR3 DNA: TGTGCCTGGAGTCAGGGTTTTTCAGATACGCAGTATTTT.